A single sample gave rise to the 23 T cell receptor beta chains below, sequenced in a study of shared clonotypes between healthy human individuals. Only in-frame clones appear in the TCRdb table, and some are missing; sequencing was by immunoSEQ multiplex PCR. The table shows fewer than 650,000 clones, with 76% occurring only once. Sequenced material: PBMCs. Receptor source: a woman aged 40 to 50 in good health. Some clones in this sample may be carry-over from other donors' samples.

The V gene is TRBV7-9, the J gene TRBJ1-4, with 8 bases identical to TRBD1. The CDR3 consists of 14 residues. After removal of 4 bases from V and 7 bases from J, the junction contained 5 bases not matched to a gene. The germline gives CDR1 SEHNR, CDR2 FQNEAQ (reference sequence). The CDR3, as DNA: TGTGCCAGCAGCTCCCAGGGGGCCGGTGAAAAACTGTTTTTT. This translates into CASSSQGAGEKLFF.

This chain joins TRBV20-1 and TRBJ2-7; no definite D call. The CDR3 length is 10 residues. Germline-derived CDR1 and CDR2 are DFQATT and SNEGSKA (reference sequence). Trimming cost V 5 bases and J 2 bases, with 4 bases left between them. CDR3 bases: TGCAGTGCTTTTCCCTACGAGCAGTACTTC. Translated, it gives CSAFPYEQYF.

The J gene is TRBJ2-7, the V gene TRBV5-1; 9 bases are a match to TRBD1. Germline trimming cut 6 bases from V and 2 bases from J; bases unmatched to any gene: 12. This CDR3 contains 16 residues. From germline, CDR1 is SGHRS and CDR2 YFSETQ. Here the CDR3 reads CASTWSGRQGAYEQYF. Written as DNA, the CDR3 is TGCGCCAGCACTTGGTCTGGGAGACAGGGGGCCTACGAGCAGTACTTC.

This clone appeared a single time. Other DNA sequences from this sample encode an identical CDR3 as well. The CDR3 protein is CASSRGQDLYEQYF. DNA of the CDR3: TGTGCCAGCTCACGCGGACAGGACCTCTACGAGCAGTACTTC. The J gene is TRBJ2-7, the V gene TRBV18, with 7 bases fitting TRBD1. Germline V gene lookup returns CDR1 KGHSH and CDR2 LQKENI. The CDR3 extends over 14 amino acids. Trimming cost V 4 bases and J 3 bases; bases outside gene matches: 6.

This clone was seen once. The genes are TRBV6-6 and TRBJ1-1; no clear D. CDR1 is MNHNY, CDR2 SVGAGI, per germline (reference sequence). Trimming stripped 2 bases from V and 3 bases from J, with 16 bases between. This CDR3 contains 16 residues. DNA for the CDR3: TGTGCCAGCAGTTACATCACCTCAGACGGGGACACTGAAGCTTTCTTT. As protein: CASSYITSDGDTEAFF.

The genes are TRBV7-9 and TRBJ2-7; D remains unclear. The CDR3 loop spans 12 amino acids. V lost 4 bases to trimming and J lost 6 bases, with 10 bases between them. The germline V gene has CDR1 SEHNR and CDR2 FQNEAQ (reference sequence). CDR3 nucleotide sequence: TGTGCCAGCAGCTCCCTTGAGACCGAGCAGTACTTC. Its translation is CASSSLETEQYF.

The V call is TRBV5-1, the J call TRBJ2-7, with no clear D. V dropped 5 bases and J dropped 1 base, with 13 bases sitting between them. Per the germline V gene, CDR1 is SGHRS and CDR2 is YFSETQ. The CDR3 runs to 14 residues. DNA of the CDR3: TGCGCCAGCAGAAAAGGCAGCCAATCCTACGAGCAGTACTTC. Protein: CASRKGSQSYEQYF.

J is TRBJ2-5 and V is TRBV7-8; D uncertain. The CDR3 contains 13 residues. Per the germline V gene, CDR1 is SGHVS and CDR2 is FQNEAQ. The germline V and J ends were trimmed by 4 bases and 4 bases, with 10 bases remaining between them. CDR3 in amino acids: CASSSRIGETQYF. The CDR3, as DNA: TGTGCCAGCAGCTCGAGAATAGGAGAGACCCAGTACTTC.

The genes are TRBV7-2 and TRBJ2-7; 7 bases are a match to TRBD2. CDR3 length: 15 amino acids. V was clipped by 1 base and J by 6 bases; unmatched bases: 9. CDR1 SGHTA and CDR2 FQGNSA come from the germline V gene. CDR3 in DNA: TGTGCCAGCAGCTTAGTCGGGGGGTTTTCGGGCGAGCAGTACTTC. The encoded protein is CASSLVGGFSGEQYF.

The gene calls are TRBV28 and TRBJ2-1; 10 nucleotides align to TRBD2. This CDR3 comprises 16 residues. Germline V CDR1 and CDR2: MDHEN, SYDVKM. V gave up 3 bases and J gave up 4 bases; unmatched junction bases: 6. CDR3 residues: CASSLPSGRQYNEQFF. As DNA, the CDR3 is TGTGCCAGCAGTTTGCCTAGCGGGAGACAGTACAATGAGCAGTTCTTC. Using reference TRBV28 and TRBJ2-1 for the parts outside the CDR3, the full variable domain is DVKVTQSSRYLVKRTGEKVFLECVQDMDHENMFWYRQDPGLGLRLIYFSYDVKMKEKGDIPEGYSVSREKKERFSLILESASTNQTSMYLCASSLPSGRQYNEQFFGPGTRLTVL.

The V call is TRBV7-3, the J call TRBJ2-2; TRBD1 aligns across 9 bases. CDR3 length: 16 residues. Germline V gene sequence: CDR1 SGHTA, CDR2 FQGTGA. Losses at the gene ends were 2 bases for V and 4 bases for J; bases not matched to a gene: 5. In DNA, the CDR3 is TGTGCCAGCAGCTTATTCGGGACAGGGTTCACCGGGGAGCTGTTTTTT. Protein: CASSLFGTGFTGELFF.

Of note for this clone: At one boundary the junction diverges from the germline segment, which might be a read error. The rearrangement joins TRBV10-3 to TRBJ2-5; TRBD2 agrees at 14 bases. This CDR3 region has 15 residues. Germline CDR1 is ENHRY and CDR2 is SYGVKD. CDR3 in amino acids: CAVRGLAGAGETQYF. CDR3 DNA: TGTGCCGTCAGGGGACTAGCGGGAGCCGGTGAGACCCAGTACTTC.

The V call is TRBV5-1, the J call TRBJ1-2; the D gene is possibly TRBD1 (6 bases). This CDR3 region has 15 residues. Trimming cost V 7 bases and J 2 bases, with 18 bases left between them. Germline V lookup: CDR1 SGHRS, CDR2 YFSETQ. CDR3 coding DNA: TGCGCCAGCCAGCCTCTTGGGGGCGCAAACTATGGCTACACCTTC. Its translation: CASQPLGGANYGYTF.

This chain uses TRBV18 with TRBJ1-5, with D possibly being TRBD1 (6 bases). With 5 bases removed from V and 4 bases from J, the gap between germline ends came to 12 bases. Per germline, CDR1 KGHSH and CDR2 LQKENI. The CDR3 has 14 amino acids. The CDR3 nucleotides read TGTGCCAGCTCAATCGATACAGGGAATCAGCCCCAGCATTTT. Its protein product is CASSIDTGNQPQHF. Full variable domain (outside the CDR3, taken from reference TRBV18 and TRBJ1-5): NAGVMQNPRHLVRRRGQEARLRCSPMKGHSHVYWYRQLPEEGLKFMVYLQKENIIDESGMPKERFSAEFPKEGPSILRIQQVVRGDSAAYFCASSIDTGNQPQHFGDGTRLSIL.

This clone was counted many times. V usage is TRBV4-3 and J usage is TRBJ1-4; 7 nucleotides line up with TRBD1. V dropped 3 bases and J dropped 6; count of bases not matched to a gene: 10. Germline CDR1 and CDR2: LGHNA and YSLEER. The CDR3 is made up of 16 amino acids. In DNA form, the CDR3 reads TGCGCCAGCAGCCAGCGGGCAGGGGGATTCGATGAAAAACTGTTTTTT. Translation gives CASSQRAGGFDEKLFF.

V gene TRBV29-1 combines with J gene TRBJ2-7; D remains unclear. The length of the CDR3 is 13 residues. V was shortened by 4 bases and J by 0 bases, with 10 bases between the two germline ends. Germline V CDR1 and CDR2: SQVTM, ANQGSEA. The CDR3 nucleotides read TGCAGCGTTGGCCTCCTGGACTCCTACGAGCAGTACTTC. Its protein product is CSVGLLDSYEQYF.

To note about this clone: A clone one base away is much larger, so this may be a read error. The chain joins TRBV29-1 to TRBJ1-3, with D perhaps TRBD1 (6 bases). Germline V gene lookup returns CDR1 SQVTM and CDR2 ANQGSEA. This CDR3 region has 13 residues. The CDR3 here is CSVELTGRNTIHF. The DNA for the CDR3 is TGCAGCGTTGAACTTACAGGGCGAAACACCATACATTTT.

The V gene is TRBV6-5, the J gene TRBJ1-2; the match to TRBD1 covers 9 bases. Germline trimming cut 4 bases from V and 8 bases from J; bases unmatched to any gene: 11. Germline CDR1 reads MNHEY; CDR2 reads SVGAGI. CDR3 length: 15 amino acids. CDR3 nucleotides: TGTGCCAGCAGTTCTGGGGCAGGGACAGGGATCGGCTACACCTTC. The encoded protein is CASSSGAGTGIGYTF.

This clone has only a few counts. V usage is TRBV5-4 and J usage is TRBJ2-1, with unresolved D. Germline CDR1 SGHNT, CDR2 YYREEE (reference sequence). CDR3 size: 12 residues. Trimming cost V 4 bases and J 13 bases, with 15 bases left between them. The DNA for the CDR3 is TGTGCCAGCAGCGCCGACCAAACCGCCCAGTTCTTC. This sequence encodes CASSADQTAQFF.

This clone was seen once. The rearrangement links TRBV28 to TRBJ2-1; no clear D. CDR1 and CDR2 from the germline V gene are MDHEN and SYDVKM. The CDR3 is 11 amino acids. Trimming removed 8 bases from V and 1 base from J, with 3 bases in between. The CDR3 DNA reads TGTGCCAGCCATTCCTACAATGAGCAGTTCTTC. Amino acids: CASHSYNEQFF.

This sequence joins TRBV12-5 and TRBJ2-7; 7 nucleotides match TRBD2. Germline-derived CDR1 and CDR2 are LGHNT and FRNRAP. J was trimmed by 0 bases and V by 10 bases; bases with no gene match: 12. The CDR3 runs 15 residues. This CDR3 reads CANAVREGSSYEQYF. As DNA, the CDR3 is TGTGCTAATGCCGTCAGGGAGGGGAGCTCCTACGAGCAGTACTTC.

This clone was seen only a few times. The CDR3 bases are TGTGCCAGCAGCCTAAATGGGTACGAGCAGTACTTC. Translation: CASSLNGYEQYF. The chain recombines TRBV6-1 with TRBJ2-7; no clear D. The CDR3 length is 12 residues. From germline, CDR1 is MNHNS and CDR2 SASEGT. Trimming took off 6 bases at V and 4 bases at J, with 10 bases between the two ends.

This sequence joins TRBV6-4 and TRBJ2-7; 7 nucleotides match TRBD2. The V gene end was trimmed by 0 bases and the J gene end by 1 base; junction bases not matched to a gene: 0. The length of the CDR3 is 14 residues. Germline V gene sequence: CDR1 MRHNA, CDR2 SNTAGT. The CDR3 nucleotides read TGTGCCAGCAGTGACTCGCGGGAGTCCTACGAGCAGTACTTC. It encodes CASSDSRESYEQYF.